This T cell receptor (beta chain) was profiled in a study of cytomegalovirus exposure and HLA in healthy donors. The PCR ran on 60 Vbeta and 13 Jbeta primers. Assay used: immunoSEQ multiplex PCR; TCRdb lists only in-frame clones, some missing. The sample shows approximately 160,000 clones, 75% of them seen only once. This clonotype was obtained from a male donor in good health and CMV-seronegative. The sequenced sample consisted of PBMCs.

The CDR3 protein is CASSQQTTGQGVDSPLHF. CDR3 coding DNA: TGTGCCAGCAGCCAGCAAACGACGGGACAGGGAGTGGATTCACCCCTCCACTTT. The chain has TRBV4-2 and TRBJ1-6; 9 bases match TRBD1. This CDR3 is built from 18 residues. The J segment lost 8 bases and the V segment lost 3 bases, leaving 14 bases of the junction unmatched. Germline V lookup: CDR1 LGHNA, CDR2 YNFKEQ.